This note documents a single TCR beta chain sequence. Its cognate antigen is unknown. Quantitative 5'-RACE was performed with molecular barcodes, and it yielded the TCR beta libraries. TCRdb processed the 5' RACE reads anew with MiXCR; each CDR3 protein has one entry. The data contain about 220,000 distinct CDR3 sequences, more than 9% of them singletons. This sample was included in a study of CD8 T cells in ankylosing spondylitis. Trimming took 4 bases from V and 2 from J, leaving 6 bases between them. The germline V gene encodes CDR1 SQVTM and CDR2 ANQGSEA. The CDR3 length is 12 residues. Study-level results: A motif in TCR beta, a set of 8 or 9 highly homologous variants, appeared characteristic of ankylosing spondylitis blood. It was reported that disease-linked clones were significantly enriched in matched ankylosing spondylitis synovial fluid.

This sequence was found in a male donor with ankylosing spondylitis or in good health (not recorded which). The rearrangement uses TRBV29-1 and TRBJ1-5; tentative D call: TRBD1 (5 bases). Sequenced: blood, either unsorted or a sorted T cell fraction (not recorded which). The CDR3 coding sequence is TGCAGCGTTGGGGACGGCAATCAGCCCCAGCATTTT. It yields the protein CSVGDGNQPQHF. The variable domain in full, with the rest retrieved from reference TRBV29-1 and TRBJ1-5, is SAVISQKPSRDICQRGTSLTIQCQVDSQVTMMFWYRQQPGQSLTLIATANQGSEATYESGFVIDKFPISRPNLTFSTLTVSNMSPEDSSIYLCSVGDGNQPQHFGDGTRLSIL.